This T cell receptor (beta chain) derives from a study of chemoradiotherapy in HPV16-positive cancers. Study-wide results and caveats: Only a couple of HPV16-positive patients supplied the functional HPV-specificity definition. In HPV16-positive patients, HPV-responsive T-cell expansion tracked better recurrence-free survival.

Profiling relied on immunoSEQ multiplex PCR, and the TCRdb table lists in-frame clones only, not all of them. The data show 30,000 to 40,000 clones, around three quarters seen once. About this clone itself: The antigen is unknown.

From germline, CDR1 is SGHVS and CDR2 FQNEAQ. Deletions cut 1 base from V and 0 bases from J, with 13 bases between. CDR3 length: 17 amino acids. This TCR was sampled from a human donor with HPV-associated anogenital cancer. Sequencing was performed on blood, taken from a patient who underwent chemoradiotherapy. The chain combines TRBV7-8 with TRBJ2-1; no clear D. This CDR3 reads CASSLGGALTSYNEQFF. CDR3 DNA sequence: TGTGCCAGCAGCTTAGGAGGAGCGCTCACCTCCTACAATGAGCAGTTCTTC.